This TCR beta chain is from a study of OX40 agonist ivuxolimab in advanced cancers. CDR1 is LGHNT, CDR2 FRNRAP, per germline. There are 14 residues in the CDR3. V gave up 4 bases and J gave up 0 bases, with 9 bases separating them. Study-level points and caveats: On average, CD8+ T cells showed a greater number of expanded clones than CD4+. In the 0.1 to 3.0 mg/kg range, CD4+ and CD8+ blood T cells had expanded clonally by week 6.

Method: immunoSEQ multiplex PCR; TCRdb's copy keeps in-frame clones and lacks some. The table includes around 7,000 clones, around 80% detected once. In its sample, this clone was seen a few times. Its specificity is not known. The specimen was CD4+ or CD8+ T cells sorted from blood, collected in a trial of the OX40 agonist ivuxolimab. This chain links TRBV12-5 with TRBJ1-2; D is unresolved. The clonotype comes from an adult with an advanced solid tumor such as melanoma, head and neck, liver or kidney cancer. The CDR3 DNA is TGTGCTAGTGGTTCTCCCCGCACTAACTATGGCTACACCTTC. Protein product: CASGSPRTNYGYTF.